One sample yielded the 14 T cell receptor beta chains listed below, sequenced in a study of cytomegalovirus exposure and HLA in healthy donors (dated by TCRdb to the late 2010s). Libraries were prepared through the immunoSEQ multiplex PCR assay. For the multiplex PCR, a mixture combining 60 forward primers for TCR Vbeta segments and 13 reverse primers for TCR Jbeta segments was used. TCRdb stores this immuneACCESS table with in-frame sequences only. Part of the clones is absent; in the studies checked, under half of the shortfall reflects unresolved V genes, and no reason is known for the rest. The sample table shows 150,000 to 200,000 clones, and nearly 80% are seen once. About an eighth of the sample goes to the ten largest clones. The sample was PBMCs. The receptors shown here come from a woman aged 40 to 55 in good health and CMV-seronegative.

The chain is built from TRBV28 and TRBJ1-2; 9 bases map to TRBD1. The CDR3 length is 15 residues. CDR1 and CDR2 (germline): MDHEN, SYDVKM. Trimming at V came to 4 bases and at J to 8 bases, leaving 11 bases not matched to a gene. CDR3 sequence (DNA): TGTGCCAGCAGTTCATATCGGACAGGGGTTGGGGGCTACACCTTC. Its protein is CASSSYRTGVGGYTF.

The V and J genes are TRBV27 and TRBJ2-1; TRBD2 matches at 7 bases. There are 14 residues in the CDR3. Trimming took 7 bases from V and 8 from J; bases not matched to a gene: 11. Germline CDR1 MNHEY, CDR2 SMNVEV (reference sequence). This chain's CDR3 is CASNLGGSGDEQFF. CDR3 nucleotide sequence: TGTGCCAGCAATCTGGGCGGGAGTGGCGATGAGCAGTTCTTC.

In the case of this clone: One end of the junction varies from germline; a read error may be responsible. This chain uses TRBV7-9 with TRBJ1-5; D possibly corresponds to TRBD1 (6 bases). Germline V lookup: CDR1 SEHNR, CDR2 FQNEAQ (reference sequence). CDR3 length: 15 residues. The CDR3 region is CSSSLGGTGDQPQHF. Written as DNA, the CDR3 is TGTTCCAGCAGCTTAGGGGGGACGGGAGATCAGCCCCAGCATTTT.

The chain employs TRBV27 and TRBJ2-7; D is possibly TRBD1 (5 bases). This CDR3 is 16 amino acids long. Trimming pared 6 bases from V and 0 bases from J, leaving 18 bases between. The germline CDR1 and CDR2 sequences are MNHEY and SMNVEV (reference sequence). DNA of the CDR3: TGTGCCAGCAGGGACCTGGGGCAGGGTCACTCCTACGAGCAGTACTTC. This gives the protein CASRDLGQGHSYEQYF.

The rearrangement uses TRBV10-1 and TRBJ2-1; 9 nucleotides align to TRBD2. Germline V lookup: CDR1 WNHNN, CDR2 SYGVQD (reference sequence). The CDR3 has 16 residues. The V and J ends lost 0 bases and 5 bases, in that order; junction bases with no gene match: 5. DNA for the CDR3: TGCGCCAGCAGTGAGTCGCGGGCTAGCGGGGACAATGAGCAGTTCTTC. Its translation: CASSESRASGDNEQFF.

The chain recombines TRBV9 with TRBJ1-2; weak D call: TRBD1 (5 bases). V was clipped by 3 bases and J by 6 bases, with 12 bases between them. This CDR3 contains 13 residues. Looked up from germline, CDR1 is SGDLS and CDR2 is YYNGEE. CDR3 sequence (DNA): TGTGCCAGCAGCGGGGGGGGGACTAATGGCTACACCTTC. The encoded protein is CASSGGGTNGYTF.

CDR3 in amino acids: CASSQERTAQGDEQYF. CDR3 DNA: TGCGCCAGCAGCCAAGAAAGGACAGCCCAAGGTGATGAGCAGTACTTC. The chain joins TRBV4-3 to TRBJ2-7, with D possibly TRBD1 on 6 matching bases. In germline, CDR1 is LGHNA, CDR2 YSLEER. V lost 0 bases, J lost 7 bases, and 19 bases lay in between. The CDR3 has 16 residues.

The chain couples TRBV6-6 to TRBJ2-2; 10 bases fit TRBD2. With 8 bases clipped from V and 6 bases from J, the junction kept 6 bases outside the gene matches. Germline assignment: CDR1 MNHNY and CDR2 SVGAGI (reference sequence). This CDR3 region has 14 residues. The CDR3 loop reads CASGTGTSAGELFF. DNA of the CDR3: TGTGCCAGCGGGACCGGGACTAGCGCCGGGGAGCTGTTTTTT.

This chain uses TRBV11-2 with TRBJ2-1; no firm D call. V was clipped by 5 bases and J by 3 bases, with 14 bases between them. The CDR3 is 15 residues long. The germline V gene encodes CDR1 SGHAT and CDR2 FQNNGV. The CDR3 region has the DNA TGTGCCAGCAGCCTGTCCGGTACCCTCTACAATGAGCAGTTCTTC. Protein product: CASSLSGTLYNEQFF. Full variable domain (outside the CDR3, taken from reference TRBV11-2 and TRBJ2-1): EAGVAQSPRYKIIEKRQSVAFWCNPISGHATLYWYQQILGQGPKLLIQFQNNGVVDDSQLPKDRFSAERLKGVDSTLKIQPAKLEDSAVYLCASSLSGTLYNEQFFGPGTRLTVL.

The rearrangement links TRBV4-3 to TRBJ2-5, with a weak D call TRBD2 (5 bases). Per the germline V gene, CDR1 is LGHNA and CDR2 is YSLEER. The CDR3 has 14 residues. V dropped 1 base and J dropped 5 bases, with 11 bases sitting between them. This CDR3 is CASSQGFKRETQYF. The CDR3 DNA reads as TGCGCCAGCAGCCAAGGGTTCAAGCGGGAGACCCAGTACTTC.

J is TRBJ1-2 and V is TRBV6-1, with 8 bases fitting TRBD1. The V gene end was trimmed by 3 bases and the J gene end by 2 bases; junction bases not matched to a gene: 2. The CDR3 is 14 amino acids. Looked up from germline, CDR1 is MNHNS and CDR2 is SASEGT. In DNA form, the CDR3 reads TGTGCCAGCAGTGAGTACAGGGGGAACTATGGCTACACCTTC. As protein: CASSEYRGNYGYTF.

The chain is built from TRBV5-1 and TRBJ2-3, with D tentatively TRBD2 (5 bases). This CDR3 is built from 14 residues. V lost 4 bases, J lost 4 bases, and 13 bases lay in between. Germline V gene lookup returns CDR1 SGHRS and CDR2 YFSETQ. The CDR3 nucleotides are TGCGCCAGCAGCCTTTTCGGGGAACCAGATACGCAGTATTTT. This translates into CASSLFGEPDTQYF.

The chain uses TRBV7-2 and TRBJ1-3, with 8 bases aligning to TRBD1. The germline V gene has CDR1 SGHTA and CDR2 FQGNSA. Germline trimming cut 3 bases from V and 4 bases from J; bases unmatched to any gene: 11. This CDR3 is 17 amino acids long. In DNA form, the CDR3 reads TGTGCCAGCAGCTTCGGACAGGGAGCGAGGATAGGAAACACCATATATTTT. This translates into CASSFGQGARIGNTIYF.

The sample holds one count of this clone. CDR3 bases: TGTGCCAGCCTCCGGGACAGGGGGCGCGATCAGCCCCAGCATTTT. Translated, it gives CASLRDRGRDQPQHF. J is TRBJ1-5 and V is TRBV5-6; TRBD1 matches at 12 bases. Per the germline V gene, CDR1 is SGHDT and CDR2 is YYEEEE. The CDR3 runs to 15 residues. Losses at the gene ends were 7 bases for V and 5 bases for J; bases not matched to a gene: 7.